A selection of T cell receptor beta chains follows, all from one sample in a study of cytomegalovirus exposure and HLA in healthy donors. The protocol was immunoSEQ multiplex PCR, while the TCRdb copy is restricted to in-frame clones and leaves out a portion. The table has 150,000 to 200,000 clones, approximately 82% seen once. Sequences were obtained from PBMCs. These receptors were collected from a middle-aged man in good health and CMV-seropositive. The CDR3 runs from the conserved cysteine through the conserved F or W. Fields, in order: V gene, D gene, clone size, J gene, CDR3 protein, CDR3 DNA. D genes are given only for firm matches. Not all rows give a size; the values are once, few, many and, for expanded clones, a class.

TRBV15	TRBD1	-	TRBJ2-1	CATSRATSGDRPYNEQFF	TGTGCCACCAGCAGGGCTACTTCAGGGGACAGGCCTTACAATGAGCAGTTCTTC
TRBV5-1	TRBD1	-	TRBJ1-3	CASSLDRGSGNTIYF	TGCGCCAGCAGCTTGGACAGGGGGAGCGGAAACACCATATATTTT
TRBV19	TRBD2	-	TRBJ2-7	CASSIDGLAAYSYEQYF	TGTGCCAGTAGTATAGACGGACTAGCGGCATACTCCTACGAGCAGTACTTC
TRBV5-1	-	-	TRBJ2-1	CASSLEGSGGSYNEQFF	TGCGCCAGCAGCTTGGAGGGTAGCGGAGGCTCCTACAATGAGCAGTTCTTC
TRBV2	-	-	TRBJ2-7	CANHAHDRAAYEQYF	TGTGCCAATCATGCCCATGACAGAGCCGCCTACGAGCAGTACTTC
TRBV6-5	-	-	TRBJ1-5	CASSYRGGNQPQHF	TGTGCCAGCAGTTACCGCGGCGGCAATCAGCCCCAGCATTTT
TRBV19	-	-	TRBJ2-5	CASSIVPSETQYF	TGTGCCAGTAGTATCGTTCCCTCGGAGACCCAGTACTTC
TRBV28	-	-	TRBJ2-2	CASSLRQTTGELFF	TGTGCCAGCAGTTTAAGACAGACCACCGGGGAGCTGTTTTTT
TRBV25-1	TRBD1	-	TRBJ2-2	CASSQQGAAGELFF	TGTGCCAGCAGTCAACAGGGGGCGGCCGGGGAGCTGTTTTTT
TRBV18	TRBD1	-	TRBJ2-1	CASSPGQGSYNEQFF	TGTGCCAGCTCACCGGGACAGGGGTCGTACAATGAGCAGTTCTTC
TRBV27	-	-	TRBJ2-1	CASSLSPGVVGVRFF	TGTGCCAGCAGTTTATCGCCAGGGGTAGTTGGGGTGCGATTCTTC
TRBV2	-	-	TRBJ1-1	CASSEGSFTEAFF	TGTGCCAGCAGTGAAGGAAGCTTTACTGAAGCTTTCTTT
TRBV11-2	TRBD2	-	TRBJ2-7	CASSLVRGGRYEQYF	TGTGCCAGCAGCTTAGTCCGGGGGGGTCGGTACGAGCAGTACTTC
TRBV4-1	TRBD1	-	TRBJ2-5	CASSQDLGFPGQSLQETQYF	TGCGCCAGCAGCCAAGATCTAGGGTTTCCGGGACAGTCTCTTCAAGAGACCCAGTACTTC
TRBV5-1	TRBD1	-	TRBJ2-2	CASTQRGRGQNTGELFF	TGCGCCAGCACTCAGAGGGGCAGGGGGCAAAACACCGGGGAGCTGTTTTTT
TRBV6-6	TRBD1	once	TRBJ2-2	CASSTVRGLNTGELFF	TGTGCCAGCAGTACAGTCAGGGGGTTGAACACCGGGGAGCTGTTTTTT
TRBV2	TRBD2	-	TRBJ2-1	CASSDNKWSGSIFYNEQFF	TGTGCCAGCAGTGATAACAAGTGGAGCGGGAGTATCTTTTACAATGAGCAGTTCTTC
TRBV18	TRBD1	-	TRBJ1-3	CASSPPGQTALGGNTIYF	TGTGCCAGCTCACCCCCGGGACAGACCGCACTTGGAGGAAACACCATATATTTT
TRBV7-9	TRBD1	-	TRBJ2-2	CASSQTSGTVTTGELFF	TGTGCCAGCAGCCAAACTTCCGGGACAGTAACCACCGGGGAGCTGTTTTTT
TRBV18	TRBD1	-	TRBJ2-3	CASSPMDRGNSDTQYF	TGTGCCAGCTCACCTATGGACAGGGGGAATTCAGATACGCAGTATTTT
TRBV6-5	TRBD1	once	TRBJ2-1	CASSRDRGGNEQFF	TGTGCCAGCAGTAGAGACAGGGGGGGCAATGAGCAGTTCTTC
TRBV4-1	TRBD1	medium-sized	TRBJ2-2	CASSQDRDTGELFF	TGCGCCAGCAGTCAGGACAGGGACACCGGGGAGCTGTTTTTT
TRBV5-8	-	-	TRBJ1-5	CASSSGRGTQPQHF	TGTGCCAGCAGCTCCGGGAGGGGCACTCAGCCCCAGCATTTT
TRBV19	TRBD2	-	TRBJ2-6	CASTNLAGGVSGANVLTF	TGTGCCAGTACCAACCTGGCTGGGGGGGTCTCTGGGGCCAACGTCCTGACTTTC
TRBV11-3	-	-	TRBJ2-2	CASSYLRNTGELFF	TGTGCCAGCAGCTACCTGAGAAACACCGGGGAGCTGTTTTTT
TRBV5-4	TRBD1	-	TRBJ1-6	CASSLGAGGNNSPLHF	TGTGCCAGCAGCTTGGGCGCAGGGGGTAATAATTCACCCCTCCACTTT
TRBV18	-	-	TRBJ1-2	CASSPREGGAQDYGYTF	TGTGCCAGCTCACCACGTGAGGGAGGGGCGCAGGACTATGGCTACACCTTC
TRBV5-1	TRBD2	-	TRBJ2-3	CASSLEAGGPTDTQYF	TGCGCCAGCAGCTTGGAGGCGGGGGGTCCCACAGATACGCAGTATTTT
TRBV4-1	-	few	TRBJ1-2	CASSPGGRRRRKEPSGGYTF	TGCGCCAGCAGCCCCGGAGGAAGACGACGCCGGAAGGAACCCTCCGGTGGCTACACCTTC
TRBV9	TRBD2	-	TRBJ2-2	CASSALAGGSNTGELFF	TGTGCCAGCAGCGCTCTAGCGGGAGGGTCGAACACCGGGGAGCTGTTTTTT
TRBV5-1	TRBD2	once	TRBJ2-2	CASSLGLAGNTGELFF	TGCGCCAGCAGCTTAGGACTAGCGGGGAACACCGGGGAGCTGTTTTTT
TRBV29-1	TRBD2	-	TRBJ2-2	CSVLGRRRELFF	TGCAGCGTCCTCGGGAGGCGTCGGGAGCTGTTTTTT
TRBV7-8	-	-	TRBJ1-3	CASSLALGSAPSFSGNTIYF	TGTGCCAGCAGCTTAGCGCTAGGCAGCGCCCCGTCGTTCTCTGGAAACACCATATATTTT
TRBV6-5	-	few	TRBJ2-2	CASRPLAGSTGELFF	TGTGCCAGCAGGCCCTTGGCGGGGAGCACCGGGGAGCTGTTTTTT
TRBV2	TRBD2	-	TRBJ2-7	CASSESLAGGIYEQYF	TGTGCCAGCAGTGAATCCCTTGCGGGGGGCATCTACGAGCAGTACTTC
TRBV12-1	-	-	TRBJ2-5	CASSPPTREDQETQYF	TGTGCCAGCAGCCCCCCCACGCGGGAGGACCAAGAGACCCAGTACTTC
TRBV5-1	TRBD2	-	TRBJ2-3	CASFQAGGADTQYF	TGCGCCAGCTTTCAAGCGGGAGGGGCAGATACGCAGTATTTT
TRBV25-1	TRBD1	-	TRBJ1-2	CASSEYWQGAEVYTF	TGTGCCAGCAGTGAATATTGGCAGGGGGCGGAGGTCTACACCTTC
TRBV15	-	-	TRBJ2-3	CATSREKRYSTDTQYF	TGTGCCACCAGCAGAGAGAAGCGGTACAGCACAGATACGCAGTATTTT
TRBV19	-	-	TRBJ1-4	CASNPNREEKLFF	TGTGCCAGTAATCCAAACAGGGAAGAAAAACTGTTTTTT
TRBV6-6	TRBD1	-	TRBJ1-1	CASRFRDRDTEAFF	TGTGCCAGCAGGTTCCGGGACAGGGACACTGAAGCTTTCTTT
TRBV11-3	-	-	TRBJ1-1	CASSSGSTEAFF	TGTGCCAGCAGCTCCGGTAGCACTGAAGCTTTCTTT
TRBV9	-	once	TRBJ1-3	CASSGGEAGNTIYF	TGTGCCAGCAGCGGGGGGGAGGCAGGAAACACCATATATTTT
TRBV5-1	TRBD2	-	TRBJ2-5	CASGRTSGTGETQYF	TGCGCCAGCGGAAGAACTAGCGGGACCGGGGAGACCCAGTACTTC
TRBV7-3	-	-	TRBJ2-3	CASSLTPGLNTQYF	TGTGCCAGCAGCTTAACCCCAGGGTTGAATACGCAGTATTTT
TRBV5-1	-	-	TRBJ2-5	CASSLRGGHQETQYF	TGCGCCAGCAGCTTAAGGGGGGGCCACCAAGAGACCCAGTACTTC
TRBV2	-	-	TRBJ1-1	CASSPLNTEAFF	TGTGCCAGCAGTCCTCTGAACACTGAAGCTTTCTTT
TRBV7-3	-	few	TRBJ1-6	CASTQGSWYNSPLHF	TGTGCCAGCACCCAGGGAAGTTGGTATAATTCACCCCTCCACTTT
TRBV6-5	TRBD2	-	TRBJ2-1	CASQRGTRANNEQFF	TGTGCCAGCCAACGGGGGACTAGGGCTAACAATGAGCAGTTCTTC
TRBV10-3	TRBD2	-	TRBJ2-1	CAISPGGGGGNEQFF	TGTGCCATCAGCCCGGGGGGCGGGGGGGGCAATGAGCAGTTCTTC
TRBV9	TRBD1	-	TRBJ1-1	CASSVSRDRKNTEAFF	TGTGCCAGCAGCGTATCCCGGGACAGGAAAAACACTGAAGCTTTCTTT
TRBV4-1	-	-	TRBJ2-3	CASSQDTDTQYF	TGCGCCAGCAGCCAAGATACTGATACGCAGTATTTT
TRBV19	-	-	TRBJ2-2	CASKPSSVVGELFF	TGTGCCAGTAAACCTAGCAGCGTAGTCGGGGAGCTGTTTTTT
TRBV5-6	-	-	TRBJ2-1	CASSLYEPSYNEQFF	TGTGCCAGCAGCTTGTATGAGCCCTCCTACAATGAGCAGTTCTTC
TRBV28	TRBD1	few	TRBJ2-1	CASSLDRGLTSAEGGNEQFF	TGTGCCAGCAGTTTAGACAGGGGGCTTACCTCCGCGGAGGGGGGGAATGAGCAGTTCTTC